The 20 T cell receptor beta chains below come from one sample, sequenced in a study of blood T cell repertoires in COVID-19. TCRdb's copy holds only in-frame clones and misses some; the assay was immunoSEQ multiplex PCR. The sample shows under 45,000 clones, around nine tenths of them seen only once. Sequencing input: peripheral blood. The origin of the receptors is a man in his 60s with acute or convalescent COVID-19.

This rearrangement joins TRBV4-1 to TRBJ1-5, with D perhaps matching TRBD1 (6 bases). Germline V CDR1 and CDR2: MGHRA, YSYEKL. The CDR3 is 13 residues long. V was pared by 0 bases and J by 6 bases, with 6 bases between. As DNA, the CDR3 is TGCGCCAGCAGCCAAGAGGGGGCTCAGCCCCAGCATTTT. Protein: CASSQEGAQPQHF.

The rearrangement links TRBV18 to TRBJ1-1; a possible D gene is TRBD1 (5 bases). The length of the CDR3 is 13 residues. Between the trimmed V and J ends, which lost 0 bases and 11 bases, there was a span of 13 bases. CDR1 KGHSH and CDR2 LQKENI come from the germline V gene. The CDR3 coding sequence is TGTGCCAGCTCACCACCGGCAGGGCAAGGGGCTTTCTTT. Protein: CASSPPAGQGAFF.

The rearrangement uses TRBV27 and TRBJ1-1; possible D gene TRBD1, 6 bases. The CDR3 is made up of 13 amino acids. V shed 0 bases and J shed 11 bases, with 13 bases lying between them. The V gene's germline CDR1 is MNHEY and CDR2 SMNVEV (reference sequence). The chain's CDR3 is CASSLSTGTVAFF. The DNA of the CDR3 is TGTGCCAGCAGTTTATCGACAGGTACAGTGGCTTTCTTT.

The gene calls are TRBV9 and TRBJ1-2; 9 nucleotides line up with TRBD1. The germline CDR1 and CDR2 sequences are SGDLS and YYNGEE. V lost 0 bases, J lost 6 bases, and 6 bases stayed unmatched. The CDR3 covers 15 residues. For the CDR3, the DNA is TGTGCCAGCAGCGTAGGCCCACAGGGGGCTCATGGCTACACCTTC. This translates into CASSVGPQGAHGYTF.

This chain joins TRBV19 and TRBJ1-2; D possibly corresponds to TRBD1 (6 bases). This CDR3 has 15 residues. Deletions cut 1 base from V and 0 bases from J, with 9 bases between. From germline, CDR1 is LNHDA and CDR2 SQIVND (reference sequence). The CDR3, as DNA: TGTGCCAGTAGTATAGGGACAGAGGCTAACTATGGCTACACCTTC. Protein: CASSIGTEANYGYTF. Filled out from reference TRBV19 and TRBJ1-2, the complete variable domain reads DGGITQSPKYLFRKEGQNVTLSCEQNLNHDAMYWYRQDPGQGLRLIYYSQIVNDFQKGDIAEGYSVSREKKESFPLTVTSAQKNPTAFYLCASSIGTEANYGYTFGSGTRLTVV.

This chain joins TRBV7-2 and TRBJ2-1, with 7 bases matching TRBD1. The CDR3 has 15 amino acids. The ends lost 1 base at V and 2 bases at J; junction bases unmatched: 2. Germline loops: CDR1 SGHTA, CDR2 FQGNSA. In DNA form, the CDR3 reads TGTGCCAGCAGCTTAGGACAGGGCACCTACAATGAGCAGTTCTTC. Its translation is CASSLGQGTYNEQFF.

This clone occurred once. The chain carries TRBV2 and TRBJ1-2; 8 bases map to TRBD1. Germline-derived CDR1 and CDR2 are SNHLY and FYNNEI. The CDR3 consists of 15 residues. With 2 bases clipped from V and 4 bases from J, the junction kept 6 bases outside the gene matches. The CDR3 coding sequence is TGTGCCAGCAGTGAAATGCGGACAGGGACCTATGGCTACACCTTC. Protein sequence: CASSEMRTGTYGYTF.

This sequence joins TRBV2 and TRBJ1-4; tentative D call: TRBD1 (6 bases). Germline assignment: CDR1 SNHLY and CDR2 FYNNEI. The CDR3 spans 16 residues. V was clipped by 3 bases and J by 7 bases, with 18 bases between them. Written as DNA, the CDR3 is TGTGCCAGCAGTGAGACACTGGGGACAACAGGTGAAAAACTGTTTTTT. Translating it yields CASSETLGTTGEKLFF.

The CDR3 here is CASSLRQGHNYGYTF. The CDR3 DNA follows: TGTGCCAGCAGCCTAAGACAGGGGCATAACTATGGCTACACCTTC. The V gene is TRBV27, the J gene TRBJ1-2; 8 nucleotides match TRBD1. CDR1 and CDR2 (germline): MNHEY, SMNVEV (reference sequence). The CDR3 covers 15 residues. The junction had 7 bases not matched to a gene; V was cut back by 6 bases and J by 1 base.

In this sample, this clone turned up a few times. The chain combines TRBV7-9 with TRBJ2-5; no clear D gene. The germline V and J ends were trimmed by 1 base and 5 bases, with 8 bases remaining between them. The CDR3 totals 13 residues. Germline lookup yields CDR1 SEHNR and CDR2 FQNEAQ (reference sequence). In nucleotides, the CDR3 is TGTGCCAGCAGCTTAGGTCTTCGTGAGACCCAGTACTTC. Translated: CASSLGLRETQYF.

The chain links TRBV18 to TRBJ2-7, with 8 bases identical to TRBD1. V was pared by 2 bases and J by 4 bases, with 7 bases of the junction left unmatched. There are 15 residues in the CDR3. CDR1 and CDR2 from the germline V gene are KGHSH and LQKENI. CDR3 protein: CASSPERTGYYEQYF. CDR3 bases: TGTGCCAGCTCACCAGAGAGGACAGGGTATTACGAGCAGTACTTC.

The gene calls are TRBV2 and TRBJ1-5; D ambiguous. The V gene's germline CDR1 is SNHLY and CDR2 FYNNEI. The CDR3 runs to 12 residues. V was clipped by 4 bases and J by 5 bases, with 6 bases between them. In nucleotides, the CDR3 is TGTGCCAGCAGTGTACTCGATCAGCCCCAGCATTTT. This gives the protein CASSVLDQPQHF. The full variable domain, with the rest looked up from reference TRBV2 and TRBJ1-5, is EPEVTQTPSHQVTQMGQEVILRCVPISNHLYFYWYRQILGQKVEFLVSFYNNEISEKSEIFDDQFSVERPDGSNFTLKIRSTKLEDSAMYFCASSVLDQPQHFGDGTRLSIL.

This clone was counted a few times. The J gene is TRBJ2-1, the V gene TRBV27; 10 positions agree with TRBD2. Germline assignment: CDR1 MNHEY and CDR2 SMNVEV (reference sequence). After removal of 5 bases from V and 0 bases from J, the junction contained 7 bases not matched to a gene. CDR3 length: 17 amino acids. The CDR3 DNA reads TGTGCCAGCAGTCCACCACTAGCGGGGAGCTCCTACAATGAGCAGTTCTTC. Amino acids: CASSPPLAGSSYNEQFF.

The chain couples TRBV9 to TRBJ2-5, with 8 bases identical to TRBD2. V shed 0 bases, J shed 3 bases, and the junction held 7 bases outside the gene matches. Germline assignment: CDR1 SGDLS and CDR2 YYNGEE. The CDR3 runs 16 residues. This CDR3 reads CASSVGVGGAEETQYF. CDR3 DNA: TGTGCCAGCAGCGTAGGAGTCGGGGGGGCGGAAGAGACCCAGTACTTC. Full variable domain (missing parts from reference TRBV9 and TRBJ2-5): DSGVTQTPKHLITATGQRVTLRCSPRSGDLSVYWYQQSLDQGLQFLIQYYNGEERAKGNILERFSAQQFPDLHSELNLSSLELGDSALYFCASSVGVGGAEETQYFGPGTRLLVL.

This clone occurred once. This chain connects TRBV9 to TRBJ2-5; 7 positions match TRBD2. Germline-derived CDR1 and CDR2 are SGDLS and YYNGEE. Trimming removed 1 base from V and 3 bases from J; junction bases left unmatched: 9. This CDR3 has 16 amino acids. The CDR3 here is CASSVRLAGEEETQYF. CDR3 nucleotide sequence: TGTGCCAGCAGCGTAAGGCTTGCGGGGGAAGAAGAGACCCAGTACTTC.

The J gene is TRBJ2-2, the V gene TRBV4-1, with D maybe TRBD2 (5 bases). The CDR3 runs 14 residues. CDR1 and CDR2 (germline): MGHRA, YSYEKL. With 6 bases removed from V and 3 bases from J, the gap between germline ends came to 11 bases. The CDR3 bases are TGCGCCAGCAGGGAGGTTGGGGACACCGGGGAGCTGTTTTTT. It encodes CASREVGDTGELFF.

This rearrangement joins TRBV6-1 to TRBJ2-5; 8 bases are a match to TRBD1. V lost 6 bases and J lost 5; bases outside the gene matches: 8. Per the germline V gene, CDR1 is MNHNS and CDR2 is SASEGT. CDR3 size: 14 residues. DNA of the CDR3: TGTGCCAGCAGGGTAGACAGGGGACGGGAGACCCAGTACTTC. It translates to CASRVDRGRETQYF.

The V gene is TRBV2, the J gene TRBJ2-1; the match to TRBD2 covers 13 bases. The CDR3 length is 16 residues. From germline, CDR1 is SNHLY and CDR2 FYNNEI. J lost 4 bases, V lost 7 bases, and 7 bases had no gene match. This CDR3 is CASNPLAGGLYNEQFF. The DNA of the CDR3 is TGTGCCAGCAACCCACTAGCGGGGGGGTTGTACAATGAGCAGTTCTTC.

The J gene is TRBJ2-7, the V gene TRBV4-3; D is unclear. The CDR3 has 16 residues. The germline gives CDR1 LGHNA, CDR2 YSLEER. V was trimmed by 0 bases and J by 6 bases, leaving 18 bases between them. CDR3 sequence (DNA): TGCGCCAGCAGCCAAGATCGGGTCGGATCTACTTTCGAGCAGTACTTC. Translation gives CASSQDRVGSTFEQYF.

This sequence joins TRBV30 and TRBJ2-3, with 10 bases aligning to TRBD2. J was trimmed by 3 bases and V by 1 base; bases with no gene match: 7. Per germline, CDR1 GTSNPN and CDR2 SVGIG (reference sequence). The CDR3 runs to 16 residues. The CDR3 protein is CAWSDRGTSVTDTQYF. The DNA of the CDR3 is TGTGCCTGGAGTGACAGGGGGACTAGCGTGACAGATACGCAGTATTTT.